These T cell receptor beta chains were read from a single sample in a study of control samples from healthy donors and cancer patients. The table came from immunoSEQ multiplex PCR; TCRdb's copy has only in-frame clones and leaves some out. The data hold under 100,000 clones, with about nine tenths observed a single time. Input material: blood. The receptors were gathered from a woman in her 70s in good health. CDR3s leave out the opening cysteine and the closing phenylalanine or tryptophan. D genes are given only for firm matches.

J gene: TRBJ2-2; V gene: TRBV6-5; D gene: NA; CDR3 protein: ATNRDGNTGELF
J gene: TRBJ2-5; V gene: TRBV2; D gene: NA; CDR3 protein: ASSEAPPALGQETQY
J gene: TRBJ1-3; V gene: TRBV25-1; D gene: NA; CDR3 protein: ASSGAGENTIY
J gene: TRBJ1-3; V gene: TRBV3-1/TRBV3-2; D gene: NA; CDR3 protein: ASGLSSGNTIY
J gene: TRBJ2-2; V gene: TRBV2; D gene: NA; CDR3 protein: AGLGLANTGELF
J gene: TRBJ1-5; V gene: TRBV6-1; D gene: NA; CDR3 protein: ASSEFLGGGQPQH
J gene: TRBJ1-1; V gene: TRBV6-5; D gene: NA; CDR3 protein: ASNRYPGEAF
J gene: TRBJ1-5; V gene: TRBV6-2/TRBV6-3; D gene: NA; CDR3 protein: ASSYTSGANQPQH
J gene: TRBJ2-3; V gene: TRBV6-2/TRBV6-3; D gene: TRBD2; CDR3 protein: ASSPGTTLNTDTQY
J gene: TRBJ1-1; V gene: TRBV23-1; D gene: NA; CDR3 protein: ASSQFNCGGYEAF
J gene: TRBJ1-2; V gene: TRBV5-1; D gene: NA; CDR3 protein: ASSPGMGVYGYT
J gene: TRBJ1-2; V gene: TRBV12-3/TRBV12-4; D gene: NA; CDR3 protein: ASSLDGYGYT
J gene: TRBJ2-2; V gene: TRBV11-1; D gene: NA; CDR3 protein: ASTGSKAPRELF
J gene: TRBJ2-5; V gene: TRBV5-8; D gene: TRBD2; CDR3 protein: ASSFPGLALETQY
J gene: TRBJ1-5; V gene: TRBV19; D gene: NA; CDR3 protein: ASSIHRSNQPQH
J gene: TRBJ2-1; V gene: TRBV5-1; D gene: TRBD2; CDR3 protein: ASSFGPSGTYNEQF
J gene: TRBJ1-2; V gene: TRBV24-1; D gene: NA; CDR3 protein: ATSEGDGYT
J gene: TRBJ1-1; V gene: TRBV7-8; D gene: NA; CDR3 protein: ASSLVQGTSTEAF
J gene: TRBJ1-2; V gene: TRBV20-1; D gene: NA; CDR3 protein: SASEEDYT
J gene: TRBJ2-5; V gene: TRBV6-5; D gene: NA; CDR3 protein: ASSSPASAETQY
J gene: TRBJ2-6; V gene: TRBV3-1/TRBV3-2; D gene: NA; CDR3 protein: ASSQRTVGANVLT
J gene: TRBJ2-6; V gene: TRBV5-6; D gene: TRBD2; CDR3 protein: ASSSRGTGGSGANVLT
J gene: TRBJ1-1; V gene: TRBV2; D gene: NA; CDR3 protein: ASSGQLNTEAF
J gene: TRBJ2-7; V gene: TRBV5-6; D gene: NA; CDR3 protein: ASSLAQKSYEQY
J gene: TRBJ1-1; V gene: TRBV5-1; D gene: NA; CDR3 protein: ASSSPGTYTEAF
J gene: TRBJ1-6; V gene: TRBV11-2; D gene: NA; CDR3 protein: ASSRDRSSYNSPLH
J gene: TRBJ2-1; V gene: TRBV5-6; D gene: TRBD2; CDR3 protein: ASSEGTRGREVEQF
J gene: TRBJ1-6; V gene: TRBV6-2/TRBV6-3; D gene: NA; CDR3 protein: ASSYGNSPLH
J gene: TRBJ1-1; V gene: TRBV5-1; D gene: NA; CDR3 protein: ASSLVFGDVEAF
J gene: TRBJ1-2; V gene: TRBV11-2; D gene: NA; CDR3 protein: ASSLDQLSYGYT
J gene: TRBJ1-4; V gene: TRBV24-1; D gene: NA; CDR3 protein: ATSEGDPRNEKLF
J gene: TRBJ1-3; V gene: TRBV29-1; D gene: TRBD1; CDR3 protein: SVAGTGFSGNTIY
J gene: TRBJ1-5; V gene: TRBV19; D gene: NA; CDR3 protein: ASRPDNSNQPQH
J gene: TRBJ2-2; V gene: TRBV3-1/TRBV3-2; D gene: NA; CDR3 protein: ASSQDPLPGELF
J gene: TRBJ2-7; V gene: TRBV25-1; D gene: TRBD1; CDR3 protein: ASSDYRGLGEQY
J gene: TRBJ2-7; V gene: TRBV18; D gene: NA; CDR3 protein: ASSPRALGGLGKQY
J gene: TRBJ1-2; V gene: TRBV5-6; D gene: NA; CDR3 protein: ASSSNGPGHANYGYT
J gene: TRBJ1-2; V gene: TRBV29-1; D gene: NA; CDR3 protein: SVIEDYGYT
J gene: TRBJ1-2; V gene: TRBV7-9; D gene: NA; CDR3 protein: ASSFGTQFST
J gene: TRBJ1-4; V gene: TRBV2; D gene: TRBD1; CDR3 protein: ASSGDRDSLRNEKLF
J gene: TRBJ2-5; V gene: TRBV2; D gene: NA; CDR3 protein: ASSYREIRSQETQY
J gene: TRBJ1-2; V gene: TRBV19; D gene: TRBD1; CDR3 protein: ASSPQGAHGYT
J gene: TRBJ1-6; V gene: TRBV5-1; D gene: NA; CDR3 protein: ASSPDRTNSPLH
J gene: TRBJ1-5; V gene: TRBV5-1; D gene: NA; CDR3 protein: ASSPDSSNQPQH
J gene: TRBJ2-3; V gene: TRBV18; D gene: NA; CDR3 protein: ASSLDSASTDTQY
J gene: TRBJ1-1; V gene: TRBV18; D gene: NA; CDR3 protein: ASSPGKGEAF
J gene: TRBJ2-3; V gene: TRBV5-1; D gene: TRBD2; CDR3 protein: ASSSSGRTDTQY
J gene: TRBJ1-1; V gene: TRBV25-1; D gene: NA; CDR3 protein: ASSGSVATF
J gene: TRBJ1-2; V gene: TRBV6-1; D gene: NA; CDR3 protein: ASSDHSYGYT
J gene: TRBJ1-3; V gene: TRBV13; D gene: NA; CDR3 protein: ASSHLEGGAVSGNTIY
J gene: TRBJ1-2; V gene: TRBV6-5; D gene: NA; CDR3 protein: ASASLLYGYT
J gene: TRBJ1-1; V gene: TRBV19; D gene: TRBD1; CDR3 protein: ASSITGGGTEAF
J gene: TRBJ1-1; V gene: TRBV2; D gene: NA; CDR3 protein: ASSDSDTEAF
J gene: TRBJ1-1; V gene: TRBV19; D gene: NA; CDR3 protein: ASSIGGGLMNTEAF